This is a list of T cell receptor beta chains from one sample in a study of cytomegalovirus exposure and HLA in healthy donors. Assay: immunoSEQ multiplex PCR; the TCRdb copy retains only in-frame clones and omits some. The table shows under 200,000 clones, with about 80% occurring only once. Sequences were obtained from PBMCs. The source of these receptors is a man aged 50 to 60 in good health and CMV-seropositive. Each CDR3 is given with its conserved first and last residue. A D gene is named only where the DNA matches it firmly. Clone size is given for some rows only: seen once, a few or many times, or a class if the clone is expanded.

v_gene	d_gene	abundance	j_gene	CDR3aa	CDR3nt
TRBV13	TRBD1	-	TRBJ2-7	CASSLRDRRDF	TGTGCCAGCAGCCTCCGGGACAGGAGGGACTTC
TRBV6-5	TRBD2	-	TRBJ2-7	CASSPGLAAEQYF	TGTGCCAGCAGTCCGGGACTAGCGGCCGAGCAGTACTTC
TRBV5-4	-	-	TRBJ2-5	CASSLHPQETQYF	TGTGCCAGCAGCTTACATCCCCAAGAGACCCAGTACTTC
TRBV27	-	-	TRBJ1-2	CASSFSPASANRDGYGYTF	TGTGCCAGCAGTTTTTCTCCCGCCAGCGCGAACCGGGATGGATATGGCTACACCTTC
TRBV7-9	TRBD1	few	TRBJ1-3	CASSPDRVSGNTIYF	TGTGCCAGCAGCCCTGACAGGGTCTCTGGAAACACCATATATTTT
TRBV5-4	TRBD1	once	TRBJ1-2	CASSWMGQGNYGYTF	TGTGCCAGCAGCTGGATGGGACAGGGGAACTATGGCTACACCTTC
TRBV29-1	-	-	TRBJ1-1	CSVQNTEAFF	TGCAGCGTTCAGAACACTGAAGCTTTCTTT
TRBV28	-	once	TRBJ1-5	CASPSRGGPQHF	TGTGCCAGCCCTTCTAGGGGGGGGCCCCAGCATTTT
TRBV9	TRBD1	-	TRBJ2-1	CASSGGQGDNPLYNEQFF	TGTGCCAGCAGCGGGGGACAGGGGGATAATCCCCTCTACAATGAGCAGTTCTTC
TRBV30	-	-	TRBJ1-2	CAWAGGVYGYTF	TGTGCCTGGGCCGGGGGTGTCTATGGCTACACCTTC
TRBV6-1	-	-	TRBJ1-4	CASNRVTNEKLFF	TGTGCCAGCAACAGGGTAACTAATGAAAAACTGTTTTTT
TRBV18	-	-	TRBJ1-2	CASSPIGGVNGGYTF	TGTGCCAGCTCACCCATAGGAGGAGTCAACGGGGGCTACACCTTC
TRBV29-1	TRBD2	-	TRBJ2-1	CSVVGTSGGRGNEQFF	TGCAGCGTTGTGGGGACTAGCGGGGGGCGTGGCAATGAGCAGTTCTTC
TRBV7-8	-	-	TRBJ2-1	CASSLLAYNEQFF	TGTGCCAGCAGCTTATTGGCTTACAATGAGCAGTTCTTC
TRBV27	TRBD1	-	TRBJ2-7	CASSPRTGGGYEQYF	TGTGCCAGCAGTCCCCGGACAGGGGGAGGTTACGAGCAGTACTTC
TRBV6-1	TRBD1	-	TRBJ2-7	CASSAPEQGAYEQYF	TGTGCCAGTTCGGCCCCTGAACAGGGGGCCTACGAGCAGTACTTC
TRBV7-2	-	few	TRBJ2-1	CASSLPGSYNEQFF	TGTGCCAGCAGCTTGCCAGGGTCCTACAATGAGCAGTTCTTC
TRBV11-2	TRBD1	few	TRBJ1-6	CASSLGTGIGSPLHF	TGTGCCAGCAGCTTAGGGACAGGGATTGGTTCACCCCTCCACTTT
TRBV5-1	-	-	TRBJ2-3	CASGTGSFTDTQYF	TGCGCGAGCGGTACGGGGTCTTTCACAGATACGCAGTATTTT
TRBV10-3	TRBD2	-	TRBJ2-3	CAISRTSGGVTDTQYF	TGTGCCATCAGCCGGACTAGCGGGGGGGTCACAGATACGCAGTATTTT
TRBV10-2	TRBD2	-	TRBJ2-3	CASNPSGTSGRTQYF	TGCGCCAGCAATCCTTCCGGGACTAGCGGCCGTACGCAGTATTTT
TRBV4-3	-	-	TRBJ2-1	CASSQEGGLVYNEQFF	TGCGCCAGCAGCCAAGAGGGAGGCCTCGTCTACAATGAGCAGTTCTTC